This passage covers 32 T cell receptor beta chains from one sample sequenced in a study of blood T cell repertoires in COVID-19. Profiled with immunoSEQ multiplex PCR; TCRdb holds only in-frame clones, not every one. The table records about 200,000 clones, approximately 90% of them present only once. Sequenced material: peripheral blood. The receptor source for this set is a woman between 40 and 55 years old who had recovered from COVID-19.

J is TRBJ1-5 and V is TRBV3-1 (or the pseudogene TRBV3-2); D is uncertain. The CDR3 is made up of 13 amino acids. The V end lost 4 bases, the J end lost 5 bases, and 9 bases lay between the germline ends. Germline values: CDR1 LGHDT, CDR2 YNNKEL (reference sequence). CDR3 amino acids: CASSPGGYQPQHF. The CDR3 DNA sequence: TGTGCCAGCAGCCCAGGAGGCTATCAGCCCCAGCATTTT.

The rearrangement links TRBV30 to TRBJ1-1, with 10 bases fitting TRBD1. The V gene's germline CDR1 is GTSNPN and CDR2 SVGIG (reference sequence). The CDR3 runs 17 residues. V shed 0 bases, J shed 7 bases, and the junction held 14 bases outside the gene matches. CDR3 amino acids: CAWSVLVSGQGPSEAFF. Written as DNA, the CDR3 is TGTGCCTGGAGTGTACTCGTTTCGGGACAGGGGCCGAGTGAAGCTTTCTTT.

The chain couples TRBV11-2 to TRBJ1-5, with TRBD1 matching over 8 bases. From germline, CDR1 is SGHAT and CDR2 FQNNGV. V lost 4 bases and J lost 0; bases outside the gene matches: 2. This CDR3 has 15 residues. The CDR3 sequence: CASSSDRGSNQPQHF. The CDR3 DNA sequence: TGTGCCAGCAGCTCCGACAGGGGTAGCAATCAGCCCCAGCATTTT. Variable domain in full (rest from reference TRBV11-2 and TRBJ1-5): EAGVAQSPRYKIIEKRQSVAFWCNPISGHATLYWYQQILGQGPKLLIQFQNNGVVDDSQLPKDRFSAERLKGVDSTLKIQPAKLEDSAVYLCASSSDRGSNQPQHFGDGTRLSIL.

The chain is built from TRBV28 and TRBJ1-2; D ambiguous. V shed 2 bases and J shed 5 bases, with 18 bases lying between them. This CDR3 is built from 16 residues. Germline V gene data show CDR1 as MDHEN and CDR2 as SYDVKM. CDR3 residues: CASSLGPIGRGYGYTF. In DNA, the CDR3 is TGTGCCAGCAGTTTAGGCCCAATAGGTAGAGGGTATGGCTACACCTTC.

This CDR3 is CASSPGTGGRGEQFF. The DNA of the CDR3 is TGTGCCAGCAGTCCCGGGACAGGAGGCCGTGGTGAGCAGTTCTTC. The chain employs TRBV6-4 and TRBJ2-1; 8 nucleotides agree with TRBD1. V gave up 5 bases and J gave up 9 bases; unmatched junction bases: 12. The CDR3 extends over 15 amino acids. Germline V gene data show CDR1 as MRHNA and CDR2 as SNTAGT.

V gene TRBV10-3 combines with J gene TRBJ1-6; perhaps TRBD1 as D (5 bases). The CDR3 consists of 13 residues. Trimming pared 7 bases from V and 6 bases from J, leaving 10 bases between. Germline V lookup: CDR1 ENHRY, CDR2 SYGVKD. In DNA form, the CDR3 reads TGTGCCATCAACGGACATATTAATTCACCCCTCCACTTT. Amino acid sequence: CAINGHINSPLHF.

The chain uses TRBV24-1 and TRBJ2-1, with 11 bases identical to TRBD2. J was trimmed by 5 bases and V by 7 bases; bases with no gene match: 6. Germline V gene sequence: CDR1 KGHDR, CDR2 SFDVKD. The CDR3 is 15 residues long. The CDR3 sequence is CATSGGLAANNEQFF. CDR3 in DNA: TGTGCCACCAGCGGGGGACTAGCGGCGAACAATGAGCAGTTCTTC.

This sequence joins TRBV7-2 and TRBJ1-5; tentatively, D is TRBD1 (5 bases). V was trimmed by 1 base and J by 1 base, leaving 8 bases between them. This CDR3 is 15 amino acids long. Per the germline V gene, CDR1 is SGHTA and CDR2 is FQGNSA. DNA of the CDR3: TGTGCCAGCAGCTTAGTGCCAGGGAGCAATCAGCCCCAGCATTTT. Its translation is CASSLVPGSNQPQHF. The full variable domain, its missing parts supplied by reference TRBV7-2 and TRBJ1-5, is GAGVSQSPSNKVTEKGKDVELRCDPISGHTALYWYRQSLGQGLEFLIYFQGNSAPDKSGLPSDRFSAERTGGSVSTLTIQRTQQEDSAVYLCASSLVPGSNQPQHFGDGTRLSIL.

This chain connects TRBV7-7 to TRBJ2-2, with no clear D. V gave up 2 bases and J gave up 5 bases, with 18 bases separating them. The CDR3 loop spans 17 amino acids. Germline CDR1 is SSHAT and CDR2 is FNYEAQ (reference sequence). This CDR3 is CASSLSPQLGATGELFF. The DNA for the CDR3 is TGTGCCAGCAGCTTAAGCCCTCAGCTTGGAGCAACCGGGGAGCTGTTTTTT. The entire variable domain, with the rest obtained from reference TRBV7-7 and TRBJ2-2, is as follows: GAGVSQSPRYKVTKRGQDVTLRCDPISSHATLYWYQQALGQGPEFLTYFNYEAQPDKSGLPSDRFSAERPEGSISTLTIQRTEQRDSAMYRCASSLSPQLGATGELFFGEGSRLTVL.

The chain couples TRBV9 to TRBJ2-3; D might be TRBD2 (6 bases). Germline values: CDR1 SGDLS, CDR2 YYNGEE. V dropped 3 bases and J dropped 0 bases, with 11 bases sitting between them. The CDR3 consists of 15 residues. The CDR3: CASSGGDSSTDTQYF. The CDR3, as DNA: TGTGCCAGCAGCGGGGGGGATTCTAGCACAGATACGCAGTATTTT.

The chain couples TRBV11-2 to TRBJ2-1; a weak D match, TRBD2 (6 bases). The CDR3 consists of 15 residues. The V gene lost 6 bases and the J gene lost 5 bases, with 17 bases spanning the gap. The germline V gene has CDR1 SGHAT and CDR2 FQNNGV. CDR3 sequence reads: CASSGASGYNNEQFF. The CDR3 nucleotides read TGTGCCAGCAGTGGGGCCAGCGGGTACAACAATGAGCAGTTCTTC.

This clone appeared once. The chain uses TRBV7-9 and TRBJ2-1, with TRBD2 identical over 11 bases. After removal of 5 bases from V and 4 bases from J, the junction contained 4 bases not matched to a gene. Germline V gene sequence: CDR1 SEHNR, CDR2 FQNEAQ (reference sequence). The CDR3 has 15 amino acids. CDR3 amino acids: CASSPGLAAYNEQFF. CDR3 in DNA: TGTGCCAGCAGCCCGGGACTAGCGGCATACAATGAGCAGTTCTTC.

The chain is built from TRBV19 and TRBJ2-5; 9 bases line up with TRBD2. CDR1 and CDR2 from the germline V gene are LNHDA and SQIVND (reference sequence). The CDR3 is 13 residues long. Germline trimming cut 3 bases from V and 5 bases from J; bases unmatched to any gene: 1. CDR3 in amino acids: CASSISGRETQYF. CDR3 in DNA: TGTGCCAGTAGTATCAGCGGGAGGGAGACCCAGTACTTC. The variable domain in full, completed from reference TRBV19 and TRBJ2-5, reads DGGITQSPKYLFRKEGQNVTLSCEQNLNHDAMYWYRQDPGQGLRLIYYSQIVNDFQKGDIAEGYSVSREKKESFPLTVTSAQKNPTAFYLCASSISGRETQYFGPGTRLLVL.

The chain joins TRBV6-6 to TRBJ2-5; weak D call: TRBD1 (6 bases). Trimming left V 7 bases short and J 4 bases short, with 10 bases between. The length of the CDR3 is 12 residues. The germline V gene encodes CDR1 MNHNY and CDR2 SVGAGI (reference sequence). CDR3 DNA: TGTGCCAGCACAACAGGGTCAGAGACCCAGTACTTC. Translating it yields CASTTGSETQYF.

In this sample, this clone turned up once. The rearrangement joins TRBV27 to TRBJ2-1, with 13 bases lining up with TRBD2. The CDR3 totals 17 residues. CDR1 is MNHEY and CDR2 is SMNVEV in the germline V gene (reference sequence). V lost 5 bases to trimming and J lost 9 bases; unmatched junction nucleotides: 13. CDR3 amino acids: CASSTSYGLAGEGEQFF. The CDR3 nucleotides are TGTGCCAGCAGTACCTCCTACGGACTAGCGGGAGAGGGTGAGCAGTTCTTC.

V gene TRBV19 combines with J gene TRBJ1-2, with no clear D. This CDR3 is built from 14 residues. The germline V gene has CDR1 LNHDA and CDR2 SQIVND (reference sequence). V lost 3 bases and J lost 0, with 8 bases in between. The DNA of the CDR3 is TGTGCCAGTAGTATGGCGGTAGCTAACTATGGCTACACCTTC. Amino acids: CASSMAVANYGYTF.

The sample holds a few counts of this clone. V is TRBV2 and J is TRBJ1-5; 9 bases are a match to TRBD1. With V trimmed by 6 bases and J by 6 bases, 6 bases remained unmatched. The CDR3 spans 14 residues. Per germline, CDR1 SNHLY and CDR2 FYNNEI. CDR3 sequence (DNA): TGTGCCAGCAGAAAAACAGGGGGCGGTCAGCCCCAGCATTTT. Translation gives CASRKTGGGQPQHF.

The gene calls are TRBV10-2 and TRBJ2-3; 8 positions agree with TRBD1. Germline V CDR1 and CDR2: WSHSY, SAAADI. V lost 3 bases and J lost 2; bases outside the gene matches: 4. The length of the CDR3 is 15 residues. This CDR3 reads CASSDQGAITDTQYF. Written as DNA, the CDR3 is TGCGCCAGCAGTGACCAGGGGGCAATCACAGATACGCAGTATTTT.

This clone was recorded at least ten times. The chain has TRBV27 and TRBJ2-4; D perhaps matches TRBD2 (6 bases). The V and J ends lost 0 bases and 0 bases respectively, with 9 bases between them. This CDR3 contains 16 residues. The germline gives CDR1 MNHEY, CDR2 SMNVEV (reference sequence). The CDR3 DNA sequence: TGTGCCAGCAGTTTATCGGTGGGACTAGCCAAAAACATTCAGTACTTC. Amino acid sequence: CASSLSVGLAKNIQYF.

The genes are TRBV7-8 and TRBJ2-2; weak D call: TRBD1 (5 bases). The V gene's germline CDR1 is SGHVS and CDR2 FQNEAQ. Trimming removed 0 bases from V and 7 bases from J, with 12 bases in between. The CDR3 sequence is 15 residues long. This chain's CDR3 is CASSLAGATGGELFF. The CDR3 DNA reads as TGTGCCAGCAGCTTAGCAGGGGCCACCGGCGGGGAGCTGTTTTTT.

This rearrangement joins TRBV23-1 to TRBJ1-5; 9 nucleotides line up with TRBD1. TRBV23-1 belongs to the ORF category, with a function that is uncertain. The J segment lost 4 bases and the V segment lost 2 bases, leaving 9 bases of the junction unmatched. CDR3 length equals 17 residues. The CDR3 nucleotides read TGCGCCAGCAGTCAAAAGGACGCCGGGACAGGGAATCAGCCCCAGCATTTT. Translating it yields CASSQKDAGTGNQPQHF.

This rearrangement joins TRBV18 to TRBJ2-1, with a possible D match to TRBD1 (7 bases). CDR3 length equals 13 residues. The V and J ends lost 3 bases and 7 bases respectively, with 10 bases between them. Germline loops: CDR1 KGHSH, CDR2 LQKENI. Here the CDR3 reads CASSPQGGNEQFF. CDR3 nucleotides: TGTGCCAGCTCACCTCAGGGGGGTAATGAGCAGTTCTTC. The variable domain in full, with the rest retrieved from reference TRBV18 and TRBJ2-1, is NAGVMQNPRHLVRRRGQEARLRCSPMKGHSHVYWYRQLPEEGLKFMVYLQKENIIDESGMPKERFSAEFPKEGPSILRIQQVVRGDSAAYFCASSPQGGNEQFFGPGTRLTVL.

The chain combines TRBV15 with TRBJ2-1, with D possibly being TRBD2 (7 bases). V dropped 5 bases and J dropped 4 bases, with 21 bases sitting between them. Per the germline V gene, CDR1 is LNHNV and CDR2 is YYDKDF (reference sequence). This CDR3 region has 17 residues. DNA of the CDR3: TGTGCCACCAGCCCAGCTCCACACAGCGGGACATACAATGAGCAGTTCTTC. This codes for CATSPAPHSGTYNEQFF.

This sequence joins TRBV18 and TRBJ1-1, with D perhaps TRBD1 (6 bases). Trimming took 3 bases from V and 2 from J, leaving 19 bases between them. CDR3 length: 17 amino acids. The germline V gene has CDR1 KGHSH and CDR2 LQKENI. The CDR3 sequence: CASSPSSAGATNTEAFF. DNA of the CDR3: TGTGCCAGCTCACCCTCTTCGGCAGGGGCCACCAACACTGAAGCTTTCTTT.

The chain has TRBV11-3 and TRBJ1-4; the match to TRBD1 covers 9 bases. The CDR3 is 18 amino acids. Germline values: CDR1 SGHNT, CDR2 YENEEA. The ends lost 0 bases at V and 4 bases at J; junction bases unmatched: 9. This CDR3 is CASSLDRSGTGYNEKLFF. CDR3 in DNA: TGTGCCAGCAGCTTAGATCGTTCTGGGACAGGGTATAATGAAAAACTGTTTTTT.

The V call is TRBV19, the J call TRBJ2-7; 9 bases fit TRBD2. The CDR3 is 14 residues long. The germline V gene has CDR1 LNHDA and CDR2 SQIVND (reference sequence). The trim removed 5 bases at V and 3 bases at J, leaving 5 bases unmatched. CDR3 protein: CASSLAGGNYEQYF. The DNA of the CDR3 is TGTGCCAGTAGTCTTGCGGGAGGGAACTACGAGCAGTACTTC. The entire variable domain, with the rest obtained from reference TRBV19 and TRBJ2-7, is as follows: DGGITQSPKYLFRKEGQNVTLSCEQNLNHDAMYWYRQDPGQGLRLIYYSQIVNDFQKGDIAEGYSVSREKKESFPLTVTSAQKNPTAFYLCASSLAGGNYEQYFGPGTRLTVT.

This chain's CDR3 is CASSRSLTQETQYF. CDR3 DNA sequence: TGTGCCAGCAGCCGCAGTCTCACACAAGAGACCCAGTACTTC. V gene TRBV14 combines with J gene TRBJ2-5; no firm D call. The V gene lost 4 bases and the J gene lost 2 bases, with 11 bases spanning the gap. The CDR3 has 14 residues. Germline CDR1 SGHDN, CDR2 FVKESK.

Written as DNA, the CDR3 is TGTGCCATCAGTGACCACCGGGACAGCACTGAAGCTTTCTTT. Translation: CAISDHRDSTEAFF. The gene calls are TRBV10-3 and TRBJ1-1; 7 nucleotides align to TRBD1. The V segment lost 3 bases and the J segment 4 bases; nucleotides outside the gene matches: 5. Germline lookup yields CDR1 ENHRY and CDR2 SYGVKD. This CDR3 comprises 14 residues.

The rearrangement uses TRBV7-8 and TRBJ1-1; D call uncertain. The CDR3 is 16 residues long. V dropped 5 bases and J dropped 0 bases, with 16 bases sitting between them. CDR1 and CDR2 (germline): SGHVS, FQNEAQ. The CDR3 coding sequence is TGTGCCAGCAGCCCCGGAAGGATAGCCGTGAACACTGAAGCTTTCTTT. This codes for CASSPGRIAVNTEAFF. Full variable domain (outside the CDR3, taken from reference TRBV7-8 and TRBJ1-1): GAGVSQSPRYKVAKRGQDVALRCDPISGHVSLFWYQQALGQGPEFLTYFQNEAQLDKSGLPSDRFFAERPEGSVSTLKIQRTQQEDSAVYLCASSPGRIAVNTEAFFGQGTRLTVV.

The chain uses TRBV15 and TRBJ1-1; possibly TRBD1 for D (6 bases). The germline V gene has CDR1 LNHNV and CDR2 YYDKDF (reference sequence). This CDR3 contains 15 residues. Trimming took off 4 bases at V and 5 bases at J, with 17 bases between the two ends. CDR3 nucleotide sequence: TGTGCCACCAGCAAAGCGCAGGGGCTGGGGACTGAAGCTTTCTTT. This codes for CATSKAQGLGTEAFF.

This clone has only one observation. The identical CDR3 is also encoded by other nucleotide sequences in the sample. The V and J genes are TRBV12-3 or TRBV12-4 and TRBJ1-1; D is unresolved. V lost 3 bases to trimming and J lost 1 base, with 6 bases between them. The CDR3 runs 13 residues. CDR3 region: CASSLAENTEAFF. For the CDR3, the DNA is TGTGCCAGCAGTTTGGCCGAGAACACTGAAGCTTTCTTT.

In its sample, this clone was seen a few times. Written as DNA, the CDR3 is TGTGCCAGCAGCGTAGATCAGGGGCCCACTGAAGCTTTCTTT. It is translated as CASSVDQGPTEAFF. The chain uses TRBV9 and TRBJ1-1; tentative D call: TRBD1 (6 bases). CDR3 length: 14 amino acids. Between the trimmed V and J ends, which lost 0 bases and 4 bases, there was a span of 10 bases. Germline-derived CDR1 and CDR2 are SGDLS and YYNGEE.